The 4 T cell receptor beta chains in this list originate from one sample, sequenced in a study of T cell responses to AZD1222 COVID-19 vaccine. Assay: immunoSEQ multiplex PCR; the TCRdb copy retains only in-frame clones and omits some. The table has 120,000 or so clones, 70% to 90% seen once. The source material was peripheral blood, sampled on day 0 of AZD1222 vaccination. The origin of the receptors is an adult in good health.

This clone was observed a few times. Written as DNA, the CDR3 is TGTGCCAGCAGCCTCGGACTCCTTCTGGAGACCCAGTACTTC. Translating gives CASSLGLLLETQYF. This chain uses TRBV3-1 (or the pseudogene TRBV3-2) with TRBJ2-5; possibly TRBD2 for D (5 bases). V was pared by 4 bases and J by 5 bases, with 14 bases between. The CDR3 totals 14 residues. Per germline, CDR1 LGHDT and CDR2 YNNKEL (reference sequence).

In this sample, this clone turned up a few times. V and J are TRBV18 and TRBJ2-2; D remains ambiguous. The CDR3 extends over 12 amino acids. Trimming took off 3 bases at V and 9 bases at J, with 8 bases between the two ends. Looked up from germline, CDR1 is KGHSH and CDR2 is LQKENI. The CDR3: CASSPLGRELFF. The CDR3 DNA sequence: TGTGCCAGCTCACCCCTGGGTAGGGAGCTGTTTTTT. The variable domain in full, with the rest retrieved from reference TRBV18 and TRBJ2-2, is NAGVMQNPRHLVRRRGQEARLRCSPMKGHSHVYWYRQLPEEGLKFMVYLQKENIIDESGMPKERFSAEFPKEGPSILRIQQVVRGDSAAYFCASSPLGRELFFGEGSRLTVL.

This chain links TRBV4-3 with TRBJ2-7; 10 nucleotides align to TRBD1. The J segment lost 7 bases and the V segment lost 1 base, leaving 7 bases of the junction unmatched. This CDR3 has 15 amino acids. From germline, CDR1 is LGHNA and CDR2 YSLEER. CDR3 residues: CASSQGGTGVEEQYF. In DNA form, the CDR3 reads TGCGCCAGCAGCCAAGGGGGGACAGGGGTGGAGGAGCAGTACTTC.

V usage is TRBV7-8 and J usage is TRBJ2-1; a possible D gene is TRBD2 (6 bases). This CDR3 comprises 14 residues. In germline, CDR1 is SGHVS, CDR2 FQNEAQ. With 0 bases removed from V and 4 bases from J, the gap between germline ends came to 7 bases. The CDR3 sequence is CASSLAGTYNEQFF. The DNA of the CDR3 is TGTGCCAGCAGCTTAGCCGGGACTTACAATGAGCAGTTCTTC.